The 32 T cell receptor beta chains given below trace back to one sample, sequenced in a study of naive and memory T cell subsets (dated by TCRdb to 2016 to 2017). The library was generated by UMI-ligation and nested PCR. TCRdb shows the sequencer as Illumina MiSeq. To cover both TRBC1 and TRBC2, the beta constant-region primer consisted of an equimolar mix of two oligonucleotides. The ligated cDNA went through four rounds of PCR with nested alpha and beta constant-region primers together with the SP2 primer. The public reads were run again by TCRdb, first through fastp at Q25 and then through MiXCR, and only productive beta chains were kept. Rows with one shared CDR3 protein collapse into an entry with the most common genes and DNA. The table for this sample lists 17,000 or so distinct CDR3 sequences; 8% to 9.5% of them were counted only once. The top ten clonotypes cover more than 20% of the sample.

Sequencing was done on a sample of central memory CD8+ T cells from blood. Taken with the paper, the label for cell subset or site translates to: central memory, CD45RA- CD27+. Receptors were obtained from a human donor in good health.

The genes are TRBV7-9 and TRBJ1-1; D call uncertain. Per germline, CDR1 SEHNR and CDR2 FQNEAQ (reference sequence). Between the trimmed V and J ends, which lost 7 bases and 1 base, there was a span of 7 bases. The CDR3 consists of 12 residues. CDR3 nucleotide sequence: TGTGCCAGCACACTTTGGAACACTGAAGCTTTCTTT. Protein sequence: CASTLWNTEAFF.

The table lists this clonotype with many counts. The chain links TRBV4-3 to TRBJ2-3, with D uncertain. CDR3 length equals 16 residues. V was clipped by 0 bases and J by 2 bases, with 12 bases between them. The V gene's germline CDR1 is LGHNA and CDR2 YSLEER. Here the CDR3 reads CASSQDISTATDTQYF. DNA of the CDR3: TGCGCCAGCAGCCAAGATATTTCCACAGCCACAGATACGCAGTATTTT.

The genes are TRBV12-3 or TRBV12-4 and TRBJ1-2; no definite D call. The CDR3 totals 14 residues. V lost 5 bases, J lost 4 bases, and 14 bases lay in between. CDR3 DNA: TGTGCCAGCAGTCCTCTTTTGAGGATCTATGGCTACACCTTC. Amino acid sequence: CASSPLLRIYGYTF.

This clonotype showed up just once. The chain links TRBV6-6 to TRBJ2-3, with 9 bases aligning to TRBD1. The CDR3 has 14 amino acids. J lost 5 bases, V lost 4 bases, and 4 bases had no gene match. The germline V gene has CDR1 MNHNY and CDR2 SVGAGI (reference sequence). CDR3 protein: CASSSGQGQDTQYF. As DNA, the CDR3 is TGTGCCAGCAGTTCAGGACAGGGGCAAGATACGCAGTATTTT.

The gene calls are TRBV6-4 and TRBJ2-3, with D perhaps matching TRBD1 (6 bases). The CDR3 covers 15 residues. CDR1 and CDR2 from the germline V gene are MRHNA and SNTAGT. V was cut by 6 bases and J by 5 bases, with 18 bases left in between. Here the CDR3 DNA reads TGTGCCAGCAGCCCAAGCACAGGGTTTGGAGATACGCAGTATTTT. Residues: CASSPSTGFGDTQYF.

This clonotype ranks as medium-sized. The rearrangement links TRBV30 to TRBJ2-7; 8 positions agree with TRBD1. Germline assignment: CDR1 GTSNPN and CDR2 SVGIG (reference sequence). CDR3 length: 15 amino acids. The junction had 9 bases not matched to a gene; V was cut back by 2 bases and J by 3 bases. The CDR3 bases are TGTGCCTGGAGTCCACACCGGACAGGGAACTACGAGCAGTACTTC. This translates into CAWSPHRTGNYEQYF.

This rearrangement joins TRBV6-6 to TRBJ1-2; D is unresolved. The length of the CDR3 is 12 residues. Trimming left V 6 bases short and J 8 bases short, with 13 bases between. Looked up from germline, CDR1 is MNHNY and CDR2 is SVGAGI (reference sequence). DNA of the CDR3: TGTGCCAGCAGATATCGGGCAAACGGCTACACCTTC. It specifies CASRYRANGYTF.

This clonotype was recorded at least ten times. The J gene is TRBJ1-3, the V gene TRBV6-1, with D perhaps TRBD1 (5 bases). The germline CDR1 and CDR2 sequences are MNHNS and SASEGT. The CDR3 runs 16 residues. Trimming took 2 bases from V and 4 from J, leaving 15 bases between them. The CDR3 loop reads CASSENGAGEGNTIYF. In nucleotides, the CDR3 is TGTGCCAGCAGTGAAAATGGGGCCGGAGAGGGAAACACCATATATTTT.

Judged by abundance, this clonotype is medium-sized. The chain uses TRBV13 and TRBJ1-3, with D perhaps TRBD1 (6 bases). Germline CDR1 is PRHDT and CDR2 is FYEKMQ (reference sequence). This CDR3 has 18 amino acids. V gave up 5 bases and J gave up 0 bases, with 20 bases separating them. CDR3 DNA sequence: TGTGCCAGCAGCCGCCGACAGGCCCTGTTCTTCTCTGGAAACACCATATATTTT. It yields the protein CASSRRQALFFSGNTIYF.

The chain links TRBV11-1 to TRBJ2-1; possibly TRBD1 for D (6 bases). Germline CDR1 and CDR2: SGHAT and FQDESV (reference sequence). V was cut by 3 bases and J by 8 bases, with 8 bases left in between. The CDR3 consists of 12 residues. CDR3 region: CASSFRGHEQFF. As DNA, the CDR3 is TGTGCCAGCAGCTTCAGGGGCCATGAGCAGTTCTTC.

This clonotype was seen a few times. This chain links TRBV15 with TRBJ2-6, with D possibly called TRBD1 or TRBD2 (6 bases each). CDR3 length equals 17 residues. Germline V lookup: CDR1 LNHNV, CDR2 YYDKDF (reference sequence). The V end was cut by 0 bases, the J end by 0 bases, with 9 bases between. The CDR3 nucleotides are TGTGCCACCAGCAGAGAAGGAGGGGGCTCTGGGGCCAACGTCCTGACTTTC. Protein: CATSREGGGSGANVLTF.

This clonotype was seen at least ten times. The rearrangement joins TRBV7-2 to TRBJ2-3; 10 bases are shared with TRBD2. The V and J ends lost 3 bases and 0 bases, in that order; junction bases with no gene match: 21. This CDR3 region has 22 residues. Per germline, CDR1 SGHTA and CDR2 FQGNSA. CDR3 in DNA: TGTGCCAGCAGCTTCCTAGCGGGAGATGATATTGTGGGTGGACCGAGCACAGATACGCAGTATTTT. This encodes CASSFLAGDDIVGGPSTDTQYF.

The table lists this clonotype with a few counts. V and J are TRBV7-9 and TRBJ2-5, with TRBD2 identical over 9 bases. Germline CDR1 reads SEHNR; CDR2 reads FQNEAQ (reference sequence). Trimming removed 4 bases from V and 1 base from J; junction bases left unmatched: 1. The CDR3 extends over 14 amino acids. CDR3 sequence (DNA): TGTGCCAGCAGCTCGACTAGCGGCCAAGAGACCCAGTACTTC. Translating it yields CASSSTSGQETQYF. Full variable domain (missing parts from reference TRBV7-9 and TRBJ2-5): DTGVSQNPRHKITKRGQNVTFRCDPISEHNRLYWYRQTLGQGPEFLTYFQNEAQLEKSRLLSDRFSAERPKGSFSTLEIQRTEQGDSAMYLCASSSTSGQETQYFGPGTRLLVL.

This clonotype was observed at least ten times. The J gene is TRBJ2-5, the V gene TRBV20-1, with 10 bases matching TRBD2. Germline CDR1 DFQATT, CDR2 SNEGSKA (reference sequence). This CDR3 has 21 residues. Germline trimming cut 0 bases from V and 4 bases from J; bases unmatched to any gene: 23. For the CDR3, the DNA is TGCAGTGCTAGAGATCATACGGCCGCAGGGCGCCTAGCGGGAGTTTTAGAGACCCAGTACTTC. This codes for CSARDHTAAGRLAGVLETQYF.

Only a few counts were recorded for this clonotype. The chain employs TRBV20-1 and TRBJ2-2, with 8 bases fitting TRBD1. Germline CDR1 is DFQATT and CDR2 is SNEGSKA (reference sequence). This CDR3 comprises 15 residues. The V and J ends lost 4 bases and 4 bases, in that order; junction bases with no gene match: 8. The CDR3 sequence is CSANEDRVGTGELFF. The CDR3, as DNA: TGCAGTGCTAACGAGGACAGGGTAGGCACCGGGGAGCTGTTTTTT.

This chain uses TRBV7-3 with TRBJ1-1, with a weak D call TRBD1 (5 bases). The CDR3 is 15 amino acids. The V gene's germline CDR1 is SGHTA and CDR2 FQGTGA. V was trimmed by 0 bases and J by 0 bases, leaving 8 bases between them. The CDR3 loop reads CASSLTGTVNTEAFF. Written as DNA, the CDR3 is TGTGCCAGCAGCTTAACCGGGACGGTGAACACTGAAGCTTTCTTT.

There are many counts of this clonotype. This sequence joins TRBV9 and TRBJ1-5, with D unclear. Germline V gene data show CDR1 as SGDLS and CDR2 as YYNGEE. Trimming took off 7 bases at V and 5 bases at J, with 10 bases between the two ends. The CDR3 length is 12 residues. The CDR3 loop reads CASGLNDQPQHF. As DNA, the CDR3 is TGTGCCAGCGGGTTGAACGATCAGCCCCAGCATTTT. The full variable domain, with the rest looked up from reference TRBV9 and TRBJ1-5, is DSGVTQTPKHLITATGQRVTLRCSPRSGDLSVYWYQQSLDQGLQFLIQYYNGEERAKGNILERFSAQQFPDLHSELNLSSLELGDSALYFCASGLNDQPQHFGDGTRLSIL.

V gene TRBV19 combines with J gene TRBJ1-5; no clear D. V was clipped by 3 bases and J by 5 bases, with 8 bases between them. CDR1 LNHDA and CDR2 SQIVND come from the germline V gene (reference sequence). This CDR3 has 13 residues. CDR3 coding DNA: TGTGCCAGTAGTATTTCTCCCGATCAGCCCCAGCATTTT. It specifies CASSISPDQPQHF.

The chain carries TRBV4-3 and TRBJ2-1; D call uncertain. CDR3 length: 14 residues. V shed 2 bases and J shed 8 bases, with 13 bases lying between them. Germline V gene sequence: CDR1 LGHNA, CDR2 YSLEER. The CDR3 protein is CASSQTALSHEQFF. CDR3 in DNA: TGCGCCAGCAGCCAAACGGCTCTCAGCCATGAGCAGTTCTTC.

The table lists this clonotype with a few counts. This chain links TRBV7-9 with TRBJ2-3, with a weak D call TRBD2 (6 bases). Germline values: CDR1 SEHNR, CDR2 FQNEAQ (reference sequence). V shed 0 bases and J shed 5 bases, with 12 bases lying between them. The CDR3 is made up of 15 amino acids. CDR3: CASSLASLAIDTQYF. CDR3 nucleotide sequence: TGTGCCAGCAGCTTAGCGAGTCTAGCGATAGATACGCAGTATTTT.

This clonotype was counted many times. The chain carries TRBV20-1 and TRBJ2-7; tentative D call: TRBD1 (7 bases). This CDR3 contains 16 residues. CDR1 and CDR2 from the germline V gene are DFQATT and SNEGSKA (reference sequence). V was cut by 6 bases and J by 6 bases, with 27 bases left in between. CDR3 sequence reads: CSARGQGGFIDSEQYF. Written as DNA, the CDR3 is TGCAGTGCGAGGGGTCAGGGGGGCTTTATCGACAGCGAGCAGTACTTC.

This clonotype is large by share. J is TRBJ2-1 and V is TRBV6-1, with 10 bases aligning to TRBD2. Germline CDR1 and CDR2: MNHNS and SASEGT. The length of the CDR3 is 16 residues. Trimming cost V 1 base and J 6 bases; bases outside gene matches: 6. The CDR3 region has the DNA TGTGCCAGCAGTGAAGAAGCGGGAGGGCCCGGCAATGAGCAGTTCTTC. It is translated as CASSEEAGGPGNEQFF.

This clonotype was seen only a few times. This chain joins TRBV11-2 and TRBJ2-6; TRBD1 matches at 7 bases. Germline lookup yields CDR1 SGHAT and CDR2 FQNNGV. V lost 2 bases to trimming and J lost 3 bases; unmatched junction nucleotides: 4. This CDR3 is 16 amino acids long. Written as DNA, the CDR3 is TGTGCCAGCAGCTTACAGGGGGTCAGTGGGGCCAACGTCCTGACTTTC. Translation gives CASSLQGVSGANVLTF.

This clonotype is labeled as medium-sized (0.01 to 0.1%). The V gene is TRBV3-1, the J gene TRBJ2-5; 9 bases map to TRBD2. The CDR3 contains 17 residues. V gave up 0 bases and J gave up 0 bases; unmatched junction bases: 5. Germline CDR1 LGHDT, CDR2 YNNKEL (reference sequence). This chain's CDR3 is CASSQEGLAGNQETQYF. CDR3 DNA: TGTGCCAGCAGCCAAGAGGGCCTAGCGGGGAACCAAGAGACCCAGTACTTC.

This clonotype showed up many times. This sequence joins TRBV12-3 or TRBV12-4 and TRBJ1-5; D is perhaps TRBD1 (6 bases). The CDR3 consists of 17 residues. Between the trimmed V and J ends, which lost 6 bases and 3 bases, there was a span of 21 bases. The CDR3 protein is CASSRTTSGVVNQPQHF. The CDR3 nucleotides are TGTGCCAGCAGCCGCACTACCTCAGGGGTGGTCAATCAGCCCCAGCATTTT.

There are many counts of this clonotype. The CDR3, as DNA: TGCAGCGTCGGGACGCCAGAGATCTACGAGCAGTACTTC. This encodes CSVGTPEIYEQYF. V gene TRBV29-1 combines with J gene TRBJ2-7; D is possibly TRBD1 or TRBD2 (5 bases each). V gave up 6 bases and J gave up 3 bases, with 15 bases separating them. CDR1 and CDR2 from the germline V gene are SQVTM and ANQGSEA. The length of the CDR3 is 13 residues.

This sequence joins TRBV5-6 and TRBJ2-7; D uncertain. CDR3 length equals 14 residues. V was shortened by 0 bases and J by 4 bases, with 11 bases between the two germline ends. Germline V gives CDR1 SGHDT, CDR2 YYEEEE. The CDR3 region is CASSLGRIPYEQYF. In DNA, the CDR3 is TGTGCCAGCAGCTTGGGACGGATCCCGTACGAGCAGTACTTC.

This clonotype came up a few times. This rearrangement joins TRBV13 to TRBJ1-2; no firm D call. V was shortened by 1 base and J by 4 bases, with 13 bases between the two germline ends. The CDR3 is 15 residues long. Germline values: CDR1 PRHDT, CDR2 FYEKMQ (reference sequence). CDR3 sequence reads: CASSLVEEVLYGYTF. CDR3 nucleotides: TGTGCCAGCAGCTTAGTAGAGGAGGTCCTCTATGGCTACACCTTC.

The genes are TRBV19 and TRBJ1-1, with TRBD1 identical over 10 bases. The CDR3 sequence is 15 residues long. With V trimmed by 7 bases and J by 2 bases, 7 bases remained unmatched. Germline loops: CDR1 LNHDA, CDR2 SQIVND (reference sequence). CDR3 bases: TGTGCCAGTATCCCCCGGGACAGGGGAAACACTGAAGCTTTCTTT. This translates into CASIPRDRGNTEAFF.

This clonotype appeared a single time. V gene TRBV29-1 combines with J gene TRBJ1-2; 7 bases map to TRBD1. The CDR3 is 14 amino acids. The germline V gene encodes CDR1 SQVTM and CDR2 ANQGSEA. After removal of 3 bases from V and 2 bases from J, the junction contained 6 bases not matched to a gene. The CDR3 reads CSVDQTGANYGYTF. Here the CDR3 DNA reads TGCAGCGTTGATCAAACAGGGGCCAACTATGGCTACACCTTC.

This clonotype is deemed medium-sized. The rearrangement joins TRBV6-2 or TRBV6-3 to TRBJ2-1; 11 bases are a match to TRBD2. CDR1 and CDR2 from the germline V gene are MNHEY and SVGEGT. CDR3 size: 17 residues. V lost 4 bases, J lost 8 bases, and 13 bases stayed unmatched. In DNA, the CDR3 is TGTGCCAGCAGTTCTAGAGAAGTTCTAGCGGGGGGCCATGAGCAGTTCTTC. As protein: CASSSREVLAGGHEQFF.

This clonotype was seen many times. This chain joins TRBV7-8 and TRBJ2-3, with 9 bases aligning to TRBD2. Germline CDR1 is SGHVS and CDR2 is FQNEAQ. V lost 3 bases to trimming and J lost 6 bases; unmatched junction nucleotides: 10. CDR3 length equals 16 residues. Here the CDR3 reads CASSFRIAGAGDTQYF. CDR3 nucleotides: TGTGCCAGCAGCTTTAGGATAGCGGGAGCCGGGGATACGCAGTATTTT. Together with reference TRBV7-8 and TRBJ2-3, the CDR3 gives the full variable domain: GAGVSQSPRYKVAKRGQDVALRCDPISGHVSLFWYQQALGQGPEFLTYFQNEAQLDKSGLPSDRFFAERPEGSVSTLKIQRTQQEDSAVYLCASSFRIAGAGDTQYFGPGTRLTVL.